Listed below are T cell receptor beta chains from one sample, sequenced in a study of cytomegalovirus exposure and HLA in healthy donors. Here immunoSEQ multiplex PCR was the method, and the copy in TCRdb shows in-frame clones only, minus some. The listing records 40,000 to 65,000 clones. The sequencing sample was made of PBMCs. All receptors come from a man in his forties or fifties in good health and CMV-seropositive. Both conserved end residues are trimmed from each CDR3.

v_call	cdr3_aa
TRBV6-1	ASSDFNRGYGYT
TRBV5-1	ASNVREGGYGYT
TRBV29-1	SVSVYTEAF
TRBV30	AWSVNPGDGYT
TRBV7-9	ASTLGTSTYNEQF
TRBV6-5	ASSSPPGLGNTEAF
TRBV30	AWRLEGLVTPWNEQF
TRBV28	ASSSTPSPYEPN
TRBV19	ASSINSAGGAEQY
TRBV23-1	ASLITGAYEQY
TRBV6-5	ASSYASTVGDTQY
TRBV18	ASSPPAGVGNTIY
TRBV11-2	ASLGRTSTDTQY
TRBV29-1	SVGSHEQY
TRBV27	ASSLNFPGVSSYEQY